These 25 T cell receptor beta chains share one sample of origin, sequenced in a study of T-cell reconstitution after alpha-beta-depleted transplantation in children. The authors prepared the TCRbeta library with unique molecular identifiers. TCRdb analysed the PCR reads with MiXCR anew, one entry per CDR3 protein. Found here are about 830,000 distinct CDR3 sequences, about 15% of them singletons; the top ten hold approximately 5%. The sample in question was PBMCs, mostly from graft donor cells, obtained 360 days after TCRalphabeta/CD19-depleted stem cell transplant. Receptor source: a male patient younger than 18 who had a stem cell transplant for acute lymphoblastic leukemia, so the T cells may come from the graft donor.

J is TRBJ2-1 and V is TRBV6-5; D remains ambiguous. The CDR3 extends over 15 amino acids. Trimming cost V 2 bases and J 0 bases, with 8 bases left between them. Germline loops: CDR1 MNHEY, CDR2 SVGAGI. The CDR3 here is CASSYVVSSYNEQFF. In DNA form, the CDR3 reads TGTGCCAGCAGTTACGTGGTGAGCTCCTACAATGAGCAGTTCTTC.

This chain connects TRBV27 to TRBJ2-7, with 11 bases identical to TRBD1. Germline lookup yields CDR1 MNHEY and CDR2 SMNVEV (reference sequence). V shed 2 bases and J 6 bases; nucleotides not matched to a gene: 9. This CDR3 has 16 amino acids. The CDR3 loop reads CASSLIQGQGVVEQYF. The CDR3, as DNA: TGTGCCAGCAGTTTAATACAGGGACAGGGGGTTGTCGAGCAGTACTTC.

This clonotype was detected a few times. V gene TRBV27 combines with J gene TRBJ2-1; weak D call: TRBD1 (6 bases). Germline values: CDR1 MNHEY, CDR2 SMNVEV (reference sequence). This CDR3 contains 12 residues. Trimming removed 3 bases from V and 10 bases from J, with 10 bases in between. DNA of the CDR3: TGTGCCAGCAGTTTTGCCAGGGGCGAGCAGTTCTTC. Translation gives CASSFARGEQFF.

This clonotype has a handful of counts. Written as DNA, the CDR3 is TGTGCCAGCAGTGGGACTAGCGGGAGGGTCCGGTACGAGCAGTACTTC. This codes for CASSGTSGRVRYEQYF. The rearrangement joins TRBV2 to TRBJ2-7, with TRBD2 matching over 15 bases. This CDR3 has 16 amino acids. V dropped 4 bases and J dropped 4; count of bases not matched to a gene: 5. Germline V gene data show CDR1 as SNHLY and CDR2 as FYNNEI.

This chain uses TRBV7-3 with TRBJ2-3; a weak D match, TRBD2 (6 bases). The germline V and J ends were trimmed by 2 bases and 2 bases, with 11 bases remaining between them. Germline assignment: CDR1 SGHTA and CDR2 FQGTGA. The CDR3 spans 15 residues. CDR3 DNA sequence: TGTGCCAGCAGCTTATTGGGGGGATACACAGATACGCAGTATTTT. The encoded protein is CASSLLGGYTDTQYF.

This clonotype was seen a handful of times. The V call is TRBV3-1, the J call TRBJ1-2; a weak D match, TRBD1 (6 bases). This CDR3 spans 11 amino acids. Per germline, CDR1 LGHDT and CDR2 YNNKEL (reference sequence). Trimming removed 3 bases at V and 11 bases at J, with 10 bases between. CDR3 loop: CASSHTTGYTF. The CDR3 DNA reads as TGTGCCAGCAGCCACACGACAGGATACACCTTC.

In this sample, this clonotype turned up a few times. The chain recombines TRBV12-3 or TRBV12-4 with TRBJ2-1; 7 bases match TRBD2. Trimming cost V 5 bases and J 6 bases; bases outside gene matches: 10. This CDR3 region has 15 residues. The DNA of the CDR3 is TGTGCCAGCAGTGATAGGTGGCCGGGGGGCAATGAGCAGTTCTTC. Translated: CASSDRWPGGNEQFF.

V and J are TRBV12-3 or TRBV12-4 and TRBJ2-7; D ambiguous. The CDR3 is made up of 14 amino acids. Trimming cost V 5 bases and J 1 base, with 12 bases left between them. The CDR3 is CASSHPRFSYEQYF. The CDR3 nucleotides are TGTGCCAGCAGTCACCCGAGATTTTCCTACGAGCAGTACTTC.

This clonotype was recorded once. A much larger clonotype is one base distant, so this may be a read error. The genes are TRBV7-9 and TRBJ2-7, with 7 bases aligning to TRBD2. The CDR3 spans 14 residues. The germline CDR1 and CDR2 sequences are SEHNR and FQNEAQ (reference sequence). The CDR3 nucleotides are TGTGCCAGCAGCTTAACGAGGGAAGGGAGGGAGCAGTGCTTC. Translating it yields CASSLTREGREQCF.

The CDR3: CASSFSPGRYNEQFF. The CDR3 nucleotides read TGTGCCAGCAGTTTTTCACCCGGGAGGTACAATGAGCAGTTCTTC. The chain combines TRBV27 with TRBJ2-1, with 7 bases that match TRBD2. The V segment lost 3 bases and the J segment 4 bases; nucleotides outside the gene matches: 6. This CDR3 spans 15 amino acids. From germline, CDR1 is MNHEY and CDR2 SMNVEV (reference sequence).

This clonotype was observed a few times. The chain couples TRBV10-3 to TRBJ2-7; D assignment may be TRBD1 or TRBD2 (6 bases each). This CDR3 has 13 residues. Germline V gene sequence: CDR1 ENHRY, CDR2 SYGVKD. Trimming took off 4 bases at V and 5 bases at J, with 12 bases between the two ends. This CDR3 reads CAISVQGGNEQYF. As DNA, the CDR3 is TGTGCCATCAGTGTCCAAGGGGGGAACGAGCAGTACTTC.

The chain carries TRBV7-9 and TRBJ2-3, with no clear D. V gave up 2 bases and J gave up 4 bases, with 7 bases separating them. Germline V gives CDR1 SEHNR, CDR2 FQNEAQ (reference sequence). CDR3 length equals 13 residues. The CDR3 region is CASSLHLADTQYF. DNA for the CDR3: TGTGCCAGCAGCTTACATTTGGCAGATACGCAGTATTTT.

There are many counts of this clonotype. DNA for the CDR3: TGTGCCAGCAGTGGCCGGGACAGGGTTGGTGGCTACACCTTC. The encoded protein is CASSGRDRVGGYTF. The genes are TRBV27 and TRBJ1-2; 9 nucleotides match TRBD1. The CDR3 has 14 residues. Germline trimming cut 5 bases from V and 7 bases from J; bases unmatched to any gene: 8. Germline CDR1 and CDR2: MNHEY and SMNVEV (reference sequence).

Many counts were recorded for this clonotype. The chain combines TRBV20-1 with TRBJ2-7, with D possibly matching TRBD2 (6 bases). Germline-derived CDR1 and CDR2 are DFQATT and SNEGSKA (reference sequence). The CDR3 runs 13 residues. V lost 3 bases, J lost 1 base, and 10 bases lay in between. CDR3 loop: CSARVRGSYEQYF. As DNA, the CDR3 is TGCAGTGCTAGGGTACGGGGGTCCTACGAGCAGTACTTC.

The V call is TRBV11-2, the J call TRBJ2-1, with D perhaps matching TRBD2 (6 bases). There are 17 residues in the CDR3. With 1 base removed from V and 3 bases from J, the gap between germline ends came to 16 bases. Germline CDR1 and CDR2: SGHAT and FQNNGV. The CDR3 loop is CASSLGWRESLYNEQFF. The CDR3 coding sequence is TGTGCCAGCAGCTTAGGGTGGAGGGAGAGCCTCTACAATGAGCAGTTCTTC.

This clonotype was seen a handful of times. The V and J genes are TRBV7-3 and TRBJ2-3, with 7 bases lining up with TRBD2. This CDR3 region has 16 residues. Germline values: CDR1 SGHTA, CDR2 FQGTGA. V shed 5 bases, J shed 0 bases, and the junction held 8 bases outside the gene matches. Here the CDR3 DNA reads TGTGCCAGCAGCCCAGACTGGACTAGTAGCACAGATACGCAGTATTTT. Its protein is CASSPDWTSSTDTQYF. The full variable domain, rest sourced from reference TRBV7-3 and TRBJ2-3, is GAGVSQTPSNKVTEKGKYVELRCDPISGHTALYWYRQSLGQGPEFLIYFQGTGAADDSGLPNDRFFAVRPEGSVSTLKIQRTERGDSAVYLCASSPDWTSSTDTQYFGPGTRLTVL.

The rearrangement uses TRBV10-3 and TRBJ2-7; possible D gene TRBD1, 5 bases. The CDR3 length is 18 residues. The germline CDR1 and CDR2 sequences are ENHRY and SYGVKD. Deletions cut 3 bases from V and 1 base from J, with 22 bases between. The DNA of the CDR3 is TGTGCCATCAGTGATGGGTTGGGTAGGCAGGGCACTTCCTACGAGCAGTACTTC. Translated: CAISDGLGRQGTSYEQYF.

This clonotype was seen more than once but under ten times. DNA for the CDR3: TGCGCCAGCAGCTACCAAGTCGACAGAAACTATGGCTACACCTTC. Translation gives CASSYQVDRNYGYTF. This chain connects TRBV5-1 to TRBJ1-2, with TRBD1 as a possible D gene (5 bases). The germline gives CDR1 SGHRS, CDR2 YFSETQ. The CDR3 consists of 15 residues. V lost 3 bases and J 2 bases, leaving 14 bases between the germline ends.

The gene calls are TRBV20-1 and TRBJ2-1; 7 bases fit TRBD1. Germline V gene data show CDR1 as DFQATT and CDR2 as SNEGSKA (reference sequence). The ends lost 3 bases at V and 4 bases at J; junction bases unmatched: 9. This CDR3 contains 15 residues. CDR3 residues: CSASTRQGFYNEQFF. The CDR3 coding sequence is TGCAGTGCTAGTACGCGACAGGGCTTTTACAATGAGCAGTTCTTC.

This clonotype has ten or more counts. The chain joins TRBV7-9 to TRBJ2-7; D is uncertain. Germline CDR1 SEHNR, CDR2 FQNEAQ (reference sequence). Trimming took off 2 bases at V and 0 bases at J, with 11 bases between the two ends. This CDR3 comprises 15 residues. This CDR3 is CASSLLTPLSYEQYF. CDR3 coding DNA: TGTGCCAGCAGCTTACTTACCCCCCTCTCCTACGAGCAGTACTTC. Using reference TRBV7-9 and TRBJ2-7 for the parts outside the CDR3, the full variable domain is DTGVSQNPRHKITKRGQNVTFRCDPISEHNRLYWYRQTLGQGPEFLTYFQNEAQLEKSRLLSDRFSAERPKGSFSTLEIQRTEQGDSAMYLCASSLLTPLSYEQYFGPGTRLTVT.

The chain employs TRBV5-1 and TRBJ2-6; D ambiguous. With 0 bases removed from V and 2 bases from J, the gap between germline ends came to 9 bases. There are 16 residues in the CDR3. Germline CDR1 SGHRS, CDR2 YFSETQ. The chain's CDR3 is CASSLVGVPGANVLTF. CDR3 in DNA: TGCGCCAGCAGCTTGGTAGGCGTACCTGGGGCCAACGTCCTGACTTTC.

The chain recombines TRBV10-3 with TRBJ2-3; D is possibly TRBD2 (6 bases). CDR3 length: 15 amino acids. V lost 1 base and J 2 bases, leaving 10 bases between the germline ends. Germline assignment: CDR1 ENHRY and CDR2 SYGVKD. The chain's CDR3 is CAISELEGFTDTQYF. The CDR3 region has the DNA TGTGCCATCAGTGAGTTGGAGGGGTTCACAGATACGCAGTATTTT.

This sequence joins TRBV12-3 or TRBV12-4 and TRBJ2-3; D call uncertain. The CDR3 is 12 amino acids. V was clipped by 5 bases and J by 3 bases, with 6 bases between them. CDR3 nucleotide sequence: TGTGCCAGCAGTACTCAGACAGATACGCAGTATTTT. Translating gives CASSTQTDTQYF.

This clonotype was found a few times. The rearrangement links TRBV12-3 or TRBV12-4 to TRBJ2-2, with D possibly TRBD2 on 5 matching bases. Trimming pared 6 bases from V and 6 bases from J, leaving 14 bases between. CDR3 length equals 14 residues. Here the CDR3 DNA reads TGTGCCAGCAGCCGAACTAGGTTGGCCGGGGAGCTGTTTTTT. Protein product: CASSRTRLAGELFF.

The chain joins TRBV2 to TRBJ2-2; weak D call: TRBD2 (5 bases). The CDR3 covers 14 residues. Deletions cut 3 bases from V and 7 bases from J, with 12 bases between. CDR1 SNHLY and CDR2 FYNNEI come from the germline V gene. Written as DNA, the CDR3 is TGTGCCAGCAGTGACGGTCTAGCAGGCGGGGAGCTGTTTTTT. Amino acid sequence: CASSDGLAGGELFF.